What follows are 23 T cell receptor beta chains derived from one specimen sequenced in a study of cytomegalovirus exposure and HLA in healthy donors. PCR amplification relied on 60 Vbeta primers (plus 13 Jbeta primers). This table comes from immunoSEQ multiplex PCR, and its TCRdb copy is limited to in-frame clones, with some not included. The sample gives approximately 110,000 clones, approximately 70% of which show up once; about 9% is in the top ten. The sample taken for sequencing was PBMCs. The source is a man in his thirties or forties in good health and CMV-seropositive.

A remark on this clone: Relative to the germline gene, one junction end is altered; a read error may explain this. The DNA for the CDR3 is TGTGCCAGCGGGAGCGGGGGGGCGATCCGAGGGCACTTC. Protein sequence: CASGSGGAIRGHF. This chain joins TRBV7-8 and TRBJ2-4; TRBD2 aligns across 10 bases. Germline CDR1 and CDR2: SGHVS and FQNEAQ. The CDR3 consists of 13 residues.

The chain is built from TRBV27 and TRBJ1-5; the D is unclear. This CDR3 spans 12 amino acids. Germline CDR1 MNHEY, CDR2 SMNVEV (reference sequence). V lost 2 bases and J 6 bases, leaving 5 bases between the germline ends. The CDR3, as DNA: TGTGCCAGCAGTTTACCAGGTCAGCCCCAGCATTTT. Its protein product is CASSLPGQPQHF.

This chain uses TRBV19 with TRBJ2-3, with D possibly being TRBD1 (6 bases). The CDR3 totals 12 residues. V lost 5 bases and J 7 bases, leaving 10 bases between the germline ends. Germline values: CDR1 LNHDA, CDR2 SQIVND (reference sequence). The CDR3 DNA reads as TGTGCCAGTAGTGGCACAGGGTATACGCAGTATTTT. Its translation: CASSGTGYTQYF. Complete variable domain (other parts from reference TRBV19 and TRBJ2-3): DGGITQSPKYLFRKEGQNVTLSCEQNLNHDAMYWYRQDPGQGLRLIYYSQIVNDFQKGDIAEGYSVSREKKESFPLTVTSAQKNPTAFYLCASSGTGYTQYFGPGTRLTVL.

The chain employs TRBV5-1 and TRBJ2-5; tentative D call: TRBD1 (5 bases). Trimming removed 5 bases from V and 2 bases from J, with 10 bases in between. Germline-derived CDR1 and CDR2 are SGHRS and YFSETQ. The CDR3 spans 13 residues. CDR3 bases: TGCGCCAGCAGTTATGGGGCTCAAGAGACCCAGTACTTC. Protein product: CASSYGAQETQYF.

The CDR3 bases are TGTGCCAGCAGTTTAGTCTCTCGGGACAGGGGGGACTACAATGAGCAGTTCTTC. Translated, it gives CASSLVSRDRGDYNEQFF. The chain joins TRBV27 to TRBJ2-1; TRBD1 aligns across 11 bases. The CDR3 spans 18 residues. The trim removed 2 bases at V and 3 bases at J, leaving 9 bases unmatched. Germline lookup yields CDR1 MNHEY and CDR2 SMNVEV (reference sequence).

The chain has TRBV29-1 and TRBJ1-2, with TRBD1 matching 8 bases. The CDR3 covers 12 residues. With 3 bases clipped from V and 5 bases from J, the junction kept 2 bases outside the gene matches. CDR1 and CDR2 (germline): SQVTM, ANQGSEA. This CDR3 reads CSVDRTGYGYTF. The CDR3 DNA is TGCAGCGTTGATCGGACAGGGTATGGCTACACCTTC.

This chain joins TRBV28 and TRBJ2-3; D gene uncertain. Germline CDR1 MDHEN, CDR2 SYDVKM. V dropped 2 bases and J dropped 1 base, with 7 bases sitting between them. The CDR3 is made up of 14 amino acids. The CDR3 region has the DNA TGTGCCAGCAGTTTAATCCCGGGCACAGATACGCAGTATTTT. The encoded protein is CASSLIPGTDTQYF. Based on the CDR3 plus reference TRBV28 and TRBJ2-3, the full variable domain is DVKVTQSSRYLVKRTGEKVFLECVQDMDHENMFWYRQDPGLGLRLIYFSYDVKMKEKGDIPEGYSVSREKKERFSLILESASTNQTSMYLCASSLIPGTDTQYFGPGTRLTVL.

V usage is TRBV9 and J usage is TRBJ2-2; 9 bases agree with TRBD1. V dropped 8 bases and J dropped 3; count of bases not matched to a gene: 5. Looked up from germline, CDR1 is SGDLS and CDR2 is YYNGEE. This CDR3 has 14 amino acids. CDR3 in amino acids: CASRTGEDTGELFF. CDR3 in DNA: TGTGCCAGTCGGACAGGGGAAGACACCGGGGAGCTGTTTTTT. Full variable domain (rest looked up from reference TRBV9 and TRBJ2-2): DSGVTQTPKHLITATGQRVTLRCSPRSGDLSVYWYQQSLDQGLQFLIQYYNGEERAKGNILERFSAQQFPDLHSELNLSSLELGDSALYFCASRTGEDTGELFFGEGSRLTVL.

In its sample, this clone was seen a few times. This sequence joins TRBV5-4 and TRBJ2-5; 9 positions match TRBD2. J gave up 2 bases and V 5 bases, and 10 bases lay outside the gene matches. The CDR3 runs 16 residues. Per germline, CDR1 SGHNT and CDR2 YYREEE (reference sequence). The CDR3 DNA reads as TGTGCCAGCAGGGTTTGGGCGGGGGGGTTACAAGAGACCCAGTACTTC. Its translation: CASRVWAGGLQETQYF.

The chain employs TRBV7-2 and TRBJ1-1; TRBD1 matches 7 bases. Germline V CDR1 and CDR2: SGHTA, FQGNSA. J was trimmed by 0 bases and V by 1 base; bases with no gene match: 11. The CDR3 loop spans 18 amino acids. As DNA, the CDR3 is TGTGCCAGCAGCTTAGACCGATTACAGGGGACCATGAACACTGAAGCTTTCTTT. Translated: CASSLDRLQGTMNTEAFF.

V gene TRBV10-3 combines with J gene TRBJ2-1, with TRBD2 matching over 9 bases. The V gene end was trimmed by 11 bases and the J gene end by 6 bases; junction bases not matched to a gene: 11. This CDR3 contains 14 residues. Germline V gives CDR1 ENHRY, CDR2 SYGVKD. CDR3 nucleotide sequence: TGTGCCTCCCATTTGGGACTAGCAGGCAATGAGCAGTTCTTC. Protein: CASHLGLAGNEQFF.

The chain has TRBV28 and TRBJ2-1, with TRBD2 identical over 12 bases. Germline trimming cut 8 bases from V and 2 bases from J; bases unmatched to any gene: 4. The length of the CDR3 is 15 residues. CDR1 is MDHEN and CDR2 is SYDVKM in the germline V gene. The CDR3 coding sequence is TGTGCCAGCCACCTAGCGGGAGGGGCCTACAATGAGCAGTTCTTC. Its protein is CASHLAGGAYNEQFF.

This clone was observed a few times. V is TRBV6-4 and J is TRBJ2-3, with 11 bases lining up with TRBD2. Germline V gene data show CDR1 as MRHNA and CDR2 as SNTAGT. The CDR3 spans 15 residues. V gave up 5 bases and J gave up 2 bases; unmatched junction bases: 3. CDR3 nucleotide sequence: TGTGCCAGCAGTCTGACTAGCGGGGTCACAGATACGCAGTATTTT. Translating gives CASSLTSGVTDTQYF.

This clone was counted a single time. The chain has TRBV29-1 and TRBJ2-7; D perhaps matches TRBD1 (6 bases). This CDR3 spans 14 amino acids. V lost 6 bases and J lost 2, with 17 bases in between. The germline V gene has CDR1 SQVTM and CDR2 ANQGSEA. This CDR3 reads CSVVTQDRPYEQYV. The DNA for the CDR3 is TGCAGCGTCGTAACTCAGGACAGACCCTACGAGCAGTACGTC.

In its sample, this clone was seen a few times. V gene TRBV5-1 combines with J gene TRBJ1-2; 7 positions agree with TRBD1. This CDR3 comprises 15 residues. Unmatched junction bases numbered 10, after V lost 7 bases and J lost 1 base. In germline, CDR1 is SGHRS, CDR2 YFSETQ. Here the CDR3 reads CASRYRDSRNYGYTF. CDR3 in DNA: TGCGCCAGCCGTTACCGGGACAGCCGTAACTATGGCTACACCTTC.

The J gene is TRBJ1-2, the V gene TRBV29-1, with TRBD1 as a possible D gene (6 bases). V dropped 3 bases and J dropped 3 bases, with 14 bases sitting between them. Germline CDR1 is SQVTM and CDR2 is ANQGSEA. The CDR3 has 14 residues. The CDR3 DNA follows: TGCAGCGTTGACCTGGGCCAGGGGCACTATGGCTACACCTTC. Encoded protein: CSVDLGQGHYGYTF.

As for this clone: The same CDR3 can be traced to other DNA sequences in this sample. The rearrangement links TRBV7-8 to TRBJ1-2; 7 nucleotides align to TRBD1. CDR1 is SGHVS, CDR2 FQNEAQ, per germline. The CDR3 extends over 14 amino acids. The V gene end was trimmed by 1 base and the J gene end by 3 bases; junction bases not matched to a gene: 2. In nucleotides, the CDR3 is TGTGCCAGCAGCTTAGTAGACAGGGACTATGGCTACACCTTC. It encodes CASSLVDRDYGYTF.

The CDR3 DNA sequence: TGTGCCAGCAGCGTAAGAGGCCAAACAGGGGGTTTGGATACGCAGTATTTT. Protein: CASSVRGQTGGLDTQYF. V usage is TRBV9 and J usage is TRBJ2-3, with 8 nucleotides matching TRBD1. V shed 1 base, J shed 6 bases, and the junction held 13 bases outside the gene matches. This CDR3 has 17 amino acids. Germline V gene data show CDR1 as SGDLS and CDR2 as YYNGEE.

The sample holds a few counts of this clone. The rearrangement joins TRBV18 to TRBJ2-1, with D possibly TRBD2 on 5 matching bases. The germline V gene encodes CDR1 KGHSH and CDR2 LQKENI. V was trimmed by 3 bases and J by 6 bases, leaving 9 bases between them. This CDR3 contains 13 residues. In DNA, the CDR3 is TGTGCCAGCTCACCGGACTTTCTCAATGAGCAGTTCTTC. Translating gives CASSPDFLNEQFF.

The chain has TRBV6-6 and TRBJ1-1; D gene ambiguous. The CDR3 consists of 13 residues. Trimming left V 2 bases short and J 3 bases short, with 7 bases between. From germline, CDR1 is MNHNY and CDR2 SVGAGI (reference sequence). In DNA form, the CDR3 reads TGTGCCAGCAGTTACAAGAGGGACACTGAAGCTTTCTTT. This encodes CASSYKRDTEAFF.

The CDR3 reads CASSAGGGGGGQYF. The DNA for the CDR3 is TGTGCCAGCAGCGCCGGGGGGGGCGGGGGCGGGCAGTATTTT. V usage is TRBV9 and J usage is TRBJ2-3; 8 bases line up with TRBD2. This CDR3 comprises 14 residues. The ends lost 3 bases at V and 11 bases at J; junction bases unmatched: 11. Germline V CDR1 and CDR2: SGDLS, YYNGEE.

This sequence joins TRBV7-3 and TRBJ2-2; TRBD2 is a possible D gene (5 bases). Trimming removed 5 bases at V and 10 bases at J, with 14 bases between. The CDR3 runs to 13 residues. Germline V lookup: CDR1 SGHTA, CDR2 FQGTGA. CDR3 in DNA: TGTGCCAGCAGCACGTACACGGAGGAGGAGCTGTTTTTT. This sequence encodes CASSTYTEEELFF.

The J gene is TRBJ1-5, the V gene TRBV6-1; no clear D. With 3 bases removed from V and 0 bases from J, the gap between germline ends came to 9 bases. Germline-derived CDR1 and CDR2 are MNHNS and SASEGT. This CDR3 region has 15 residues. CDR3 in DNA: TGTGCCAGCAGTGACGCGGGTCATAGCAATCAGCCCCAGCATTTT. Its translation: CASSDAGHSNQPQHF.